This TCR beta chain was recorded in a study of regulatory T cells in long-lasting Graves disease. Study summary: Newly diagnosed Graves' patients had under 3 months of antithyroid drugs.

Whole-study findings and limits: Preferential use of TRBV28, TRBJ1-2 and TRBJ2-5 was seen in persistent disease. Public clonotype sharing was higher in persistent than newly diagnosed patients.

Construction of the TCR beta libraries employed iRepertoire HTBI primers in conjunction with Arm-PCR of CDR3 regions. TCRdb re-called the multiplex PCR reads with MiXCR, one entry per CDR3 protein. The sample shows some 250,000 distinct CDR3 sequences, roughly a fifth of them seen only once. Per germline, CDR1 LNHDA and CDR2 SQIVND (reference sequence). After removal of 3 bases from V and 6 bases from J, the junction contained 6 bases not matched to a gene. The CDR3 consists of 15 residues. Regarding time point: newly diagnosed GD, antithyroid drugs for less than 3 months. The authors made the TCR library using RNA they extracted from PBMCs. Notes on this clonotype: Its matching antigen is unknown.

This receptor was obtained from a female donor with Graves disease. The input for sequencing was peripheral blood mononuclear cells (PBMCs), taken at new diagnosis, from a patient treated with antithyroid drugs. This chain joins TRBV19 and TRBJ2-1, with 9 nucleotides matching TRBD1. The CDR3 DNA reads as TGTGCCAGTAGTATGGGAGGGACAGGGACCAATGAGCAGTTCTTC. It translates to CASSMGGTGTNEQFF.